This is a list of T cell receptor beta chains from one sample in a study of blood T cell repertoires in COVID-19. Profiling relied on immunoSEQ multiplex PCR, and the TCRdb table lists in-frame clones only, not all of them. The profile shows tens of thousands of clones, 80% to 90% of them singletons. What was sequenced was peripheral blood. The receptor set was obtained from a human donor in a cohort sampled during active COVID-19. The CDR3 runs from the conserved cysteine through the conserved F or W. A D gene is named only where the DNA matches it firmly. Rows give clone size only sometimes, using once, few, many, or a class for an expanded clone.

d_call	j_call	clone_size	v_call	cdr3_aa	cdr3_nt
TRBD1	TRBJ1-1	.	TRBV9	CASSTGVLGTEAFF	TGTGCCAGCAGCACAGGGGTCCTGGGCACTGAAGCTTTCTTT
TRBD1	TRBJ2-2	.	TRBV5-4	CASSRDRTNTGELFF	TGTGCCAGCAGTCGGGACAGAACAAACACCGGGGAGCTGTTTTTT
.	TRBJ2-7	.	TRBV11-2	CASSLVGAEQYF	TGTGCCAGCAGCTTAGTGGGAGCCGAGCAGTACTTC
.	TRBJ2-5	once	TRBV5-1	CASSLQGRSQETQYF	TGCGCCAGCAGCTTGCAGGGCAGGAGTCAAGAGACCCAGTACTTC
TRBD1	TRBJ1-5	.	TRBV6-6	CASSRTSGTGGRQPQHF	TGTGCCAGCAGTCGAACCTCCGGGACAGGGGGCCGGCAGCCCCAGCATTTT
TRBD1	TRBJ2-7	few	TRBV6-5	CASRKQGISYEQYF	TGTGCCAGCAGGAAACAGGGGATCTCCTACGAGCAGTACTTC
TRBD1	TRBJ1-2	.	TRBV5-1	CATRDREVYGYTF	TGCGCCACCAGGGACAGGGAGGTCTATGGCTACACCTTC
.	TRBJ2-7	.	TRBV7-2	CASSPKGTIYEQYF	TGTGCCAGCAGCCCAAAAGGGACAATATACGAGCAGTACTTC
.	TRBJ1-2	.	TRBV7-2	CASSFLQGDIGYTF	TGTGCCAGCAGCTTTTTACAGGGCGATATTGGCTACACCTTC
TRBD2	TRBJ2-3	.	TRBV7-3	CASSSEGLAGTQYF	TGTGCCAGCAGCTCCGAAGGACTAGCGGGTACGCAGTATTTT
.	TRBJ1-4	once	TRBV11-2	CASSDSGGKLFF	TGTGCCAGCAGTGACTCGGGGGGAAAACTGTTTTTT
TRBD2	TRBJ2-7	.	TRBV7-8	CASSFNAGTSSYEQYF	TGTGCCAGCAGCTTTAACGCCGGGACTAGCTCCTACGAGCAGTACTTC
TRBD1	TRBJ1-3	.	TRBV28	CASSENRGPDTIYF	TGTGCCAGCAGTGAGAACAGGGGGCCGGACACCATATATTTT
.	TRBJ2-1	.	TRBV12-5	CASGSNGAFEQFF	TGTGCTAGTGGTTCAAATGGGGCTTTTGAGCAGTTCTTC
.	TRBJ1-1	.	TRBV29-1	CSVAYRNTEAFF	TGCAGCGTTGCGTACAGAAACACTGAAGCTTTCTTT
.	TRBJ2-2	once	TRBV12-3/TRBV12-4	CASSHTNTGELFF	TGTGCCAGCAGCCACACGAACACCGGGGAGCTGTTTTTT
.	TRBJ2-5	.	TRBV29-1	CSVAGAPQETQYF	TGCAGCGTTGCAGGGGCCCCCCAAGAGACCCAGTACTTC
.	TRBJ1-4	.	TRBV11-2	CASSYGSGANEKLFF	TGTGCCAGCAGCTACGGGTCCGGAGCTAATGAAAAACTGTTTTTT
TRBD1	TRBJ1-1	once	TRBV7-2	CASRQQGGGNTEAFF	TGTGCCAGCAGGCAACAGGGGGGCGGGAACACTGAAGCTTTCTTT
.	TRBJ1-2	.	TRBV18	CASSQRDTINYGYTF	TGTGCCAGCTCCCAACGGGACACCATTAACTATGGCTACACCTTC
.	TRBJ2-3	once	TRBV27	CASRKSGSLGGTQYF	TGTGCCAGCAGAAAAAGCGGTTCTTTGGGGGGAACGCAGTATTTT